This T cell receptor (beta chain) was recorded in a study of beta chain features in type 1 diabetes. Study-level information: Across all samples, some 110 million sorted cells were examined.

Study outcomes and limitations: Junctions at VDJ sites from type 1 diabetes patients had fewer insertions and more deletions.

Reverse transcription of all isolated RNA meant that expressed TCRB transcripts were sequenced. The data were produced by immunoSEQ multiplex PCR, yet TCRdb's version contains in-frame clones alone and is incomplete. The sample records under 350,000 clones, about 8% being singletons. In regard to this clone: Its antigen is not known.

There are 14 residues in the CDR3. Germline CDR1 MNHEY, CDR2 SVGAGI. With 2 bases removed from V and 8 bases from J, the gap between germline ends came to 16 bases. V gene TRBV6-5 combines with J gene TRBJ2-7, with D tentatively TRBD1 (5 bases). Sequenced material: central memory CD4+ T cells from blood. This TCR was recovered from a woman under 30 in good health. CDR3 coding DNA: TGTGCCAGCAGTTACGTACCTCAGGGTGTCAAGCAGTACTTC. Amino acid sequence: CASSYVPQGVKQYF.